A single sample is the source of the 28 T cell receptor beta chains below, sequenced in a study of blood T cell repertoires in COVID-19 (dated by TCRdb to the early 2020s). Receptors were amplified or captured by the immunoSEQ multiplex PCR assay. This immuneACCESS table, as held by TCRdb, lists in-frame sequences with V and J called but not all clones. Of the missing ones, under half trace to an unresolved V gene in checked studies; the others have no known cause. The sample table lists 200,000 to 250,000 clones, 82% of them with a count of one. Of the sample, 3% to 4% falls within the top ten clones. Sequencing was done on a sample of PBMCs or T cells enriched from blood (not recorded which). All receptors come from a woman aged 55 to 70 who had recovered from COVID-19.

This chain joins TRBV5-6 and TRBJ1-6, with 10 bases identical to TRBD1. Losses at the gene ends were 3 bases for V and 10 bases for J; bases not matched to a gene: 4. Germline V gene lookup returns CDR1 SGHDT and CDR2 YYEEEE. The CDR3 has 14 amino acids. Here the CDR3 reads CASSSGQGKSPLHF. The CDR3 DNA reads as TGTGCCAGCAGCTCGGGACAGGGGAAGTCACCCCTCCACTTT.

This clone was detected only once. The chain uses TRBV7-8 and TRBJ2-7, with 7 bases identical to TRBD2. CDR1 and CDR2 from the germline V gene are SGHVS and FQNEAQ. V shed 1 base and J 3 bases; nucleotides not matched to a gene: 3. This CDR3 has 14 amino acids. CDR3 amino acids: CASSLGGGNYEQYF. For the CDR3, the DNA is TGTGCCAGCAGCTTAGGGGGGGGGAACTACGAGCAGTACTTC.

V and J are TRBV28 and TRBJ2-1; tentatively, D is TRBD1 (6 bases). The germline V gene has CDR1 MDHEN and CDR2 SYDVKM. The CDR3 totals 12 residues. Trimming left V 6 bases short and J 10 bases short, with 13 bases between. The CDR3 nucleotides read TGTGCCAGCAGAGGGTGGGGGCACGAGCAGTTCTTC. This codes for CASRGWGHEQFF.

This chain links TRBV30 with TRBJ2-1; D gene ambiguous. V lost 2 bases and J 4 bases, leaving 9 bases between the germline ends. Germline-derived CDR1 and CDR2 are GTSNPN and SVGIG (reference sequence). There are 13 residues in the CDR3. The CDR3 nucleotides read TGTGCCTGGAGTTCAGGAAGGTACAATGAGCAGTTCTTC. Protein sequence: CAWSSGRYNEQFF.

This clone is a singleton in its sample. The chain carries TRBV5-1 and TRBJ2-5; tentatively, D is TRBD2 (6 bases). Per the germline V gene, CDR1 is SGHRS and CDR2 is YFSETQ. This CDR3 region has 15 residues. Trimming stripped 3 bases from V and 2 bases from J, with 14 bases between. The CDR3 spells CASSWGLRQQETQYF. CDR3 DNA sequence: TGCGCCAGCAGCTGGGGACTGAGACAACAAGAGACCCAGTACTTC.

The chain employs TRBV6-5 and TRBJ1-2; TRBD1 aligns across 8 bases. The CDR3 extends over 15 amino acids. The V gene's germline CDR1 is MNHEY and CDR2 SVGAGI. V shed 0 bases, J shed 7 bases, and the junction held 7 bases outside the gene matches. The CDR3 spells CASSYSSQGATGYTF. Here the CDR3 DNA reads TGTGCCAGCAGTTACTCGAGCCAGGGGGCGACTGGCTACACCTTC.

The chain links TRBV6-5 to TRBJ2-7; D possibly corresponds to TRBD1 (6 bases). The CDR3 extends over 13 amino acids. Trimming shortened V by 6 bases and J by 3 bases, and 12 bases separated the two germline ends. Germline V gene sequence: CDR1 MNHEY, CDR2 SVGAGI. In DNA form, the CDR3 reads TGTGCCAGCAGGCCGGACAGCTACTACGAGCAGTACTTC. Translated, it gives CASRPDSYYEQYF.

The sample holds one count of this clone. V gene TRBV5-5 combines with J gene TRBJ2-6, with D possibly matching TRBD1 (5 bases). Trimming removed 2 bases at V and 0 bases at J, with 15 bases between. Germline values: CDR1 SGHKS, CDR2 YYEKEE (reference sequence). CDR3 length: 18 residues. The CDR3 nucleotides read TGTGCCAGCAGCTTAGGGGCCACTAAGGACTCTGGGGCCAACGTCCTGACTTTC. This sequence encodes CASSLGATKDSGANVLTF.

This chain uses TRBV6-5 with TRBJ2-7, with TRBD2 matching 8 bases. The CDR3 sequence is 12 residues long. V lost 6 bases and J lost 6; bases outside the gene matches: 4. Germline V gene lookup returns CDR1 MNHEY and CDR2 SVGAGI. The CDR3 coding sequence is TGTGCCAGCAGGGGGAGCGGGGGCGAGCAGTACTTC. Translation gives CASRGSGGEQYF.

The chain uses TRBV3-1 (or the pseudogene TRBV3-2) and TRBJ2-7, with 10 bases lining up with TRBD2. The ends lost 0 bases at V and 0 bases at J; junction bases unmatched: 2. This CDR3 is built from 16 residues. The V gene's germline CDR1 is LGHDT and CDR2 YNNKEL (reference sequence). The CDR3 DNA reads as TGTGCCAGCAGCCAAGATAGCGGGGGGAGCTCCTACGAGCAGTACTTC. Translating gives CASSQDSGGSSYEQYF.

This rearrangement joins TRBV4-2 to TRBJ1-3; the match to TRBD1 covers 9 bases. V shed 4 bases and J 0 bases; nucleotides not matched to a gene: 7. This CDR3 region has 17 residues. CDR1 is LGHNA and CDR2 is YNFKEQ in the germline V gene. This CDR3 is CASSPRTGAYSGNTIYF. In DNA, the CDR3 is TGTGCCAGCAGCCCCCGGACAGGGGCCTACTCTGGAAACACCATATATTTT.

The rearrangement joins TRBV4-3 to TRBJ1-6; 7 nucleotides agree with TRBD1. CDR1 is LGHNA and CDR2 is YSLEER in the germline V gene. Germline trimming cut 3 bases from V and 0 bases from J; bases unmatched to any gene: 11. The CDR3 is 19 amino acids. CDR3 sequence: CASSHTFPGQSSYNSPLHF. In DNA form, the CDR3 reads TGCGCCAGCAGCCACACATTTCCGGGACAGAGCTCCTATAATTCACCCCTCCACTTT.

The V call is TRBV6-2 or TRBV6-3, the J call TRBJ2-2; D gene ambiguous. The V gene lost 2 bases and the J gene lost 0 bases, with 13 bases spanning the gap. CDR1 and CDR2 from the germline V gene are MNHEY and SVGEGT. This CDR3 region has 17 residues. CDR3 loop: CASSYPDMKSNTGELFF. The CDR3 nucleotides are TGTGCCAGCAGTTACCCCGACATGAAGTCGAACACCGGGGAGCTGTTTTTT.

The chain links TRBV12-5 to TRBJ2-7; maybe TRBD2 (6 bases). Germline CDR1 and CDR2: LGHNT and FRNRAP. This CDR3 spans 18 amino acids. The V gene lost 2 bases and the J gene lost 2 bases, with 22 bases spanning the gap. For the CDR3, the DNA is TGTGCTAGTGGTTTGTCCCCATCTCCGGGACGGGGGACCTACGAGCAGTACTTC. Encoded protein: CASGLSPSPGRGTYEQYF.

V and J are TRBV4-2 and TRBJ2-5, with TRBD1 matching 7 bases. CDR1 is LGHNA and CDR2 is YNFKEQ in the germline V gene. The CDR3 extends over 15 amino acids. V was pared by 4 bases and J by 2 bases, with 7 bases of the junction left unmatched. The CDR3 loop is CASSPSGQLQETQYF. CDR3 coding DNA: TGTGCCAGCAGCCCCTCGGGACAGCTACAAGAGACCCAGTACTTC.

This clone has a single count. J is TRBJ2-1 and V is TRBV7-2, with TRBD1 identical over 8 bases. V was clipped by 5 bases and J by 7 bases; unmatched bases: 10. The CDR3 is 15 residues long. Germline-derived CDR1 and CDR2 are SGHTA and FQGNSA. CDR3 bases: TGTGCCAGCAGCCCGTGGACAGGGCCGGGGAATGAGCAGTTCTTC. It encodes CASSPWTGPGNEQFF.

The chain carries TRBV29-1 and TRBJ1-1; D is undetermined. Germline assignment: CDR1 SQVTM and CDR2 ANQGSEA. V dropped 4 bases and J dropped 2 bases, with 14 bases sitting between them. The CDR3 runs 14 residues. The CDR3: CSVVGVSVNTEAFF. DNA of the CDR3: TGCAGCGTTGTCGGGGTTTCGGTCAACACTGAAGCTTTCTTT.

The gene calls are TRBV7-2 and TRBJ1-2; 8 positions match TRBD1. This CDR3 spans 14 amino acids. J gave up 9 bases and V 4 bases, and 10 bases lay outside the gene matches. Germline loops: CDR1 SGHTA, CDR2 FQGNSA. The DNA for the CDR3 is TGTGCCAGCAGCTCGAGACAGGGGCTCGGGAGCTACACCTTC. Its translation: CASSSRQGLGSYTF. The complete variable domain, with remaining parts taken from reference TRBV7-2 and TRBJ1-2, reads GAGVSQSPSNKVTEKGKDVELRCDPISGHTALYWYRQSLGQGLEFLIYFQGNSAPDKSGLPSDRFSAERTGGSVSTLTIQRTQQEDSAVYLCASSSRQGLGSYTFGSGTRLTVV.

The chain links TRBV2 to TRBJ2-1; tentative D call: TRBD2 (6 bases). Germline values: CDR1 SNHLY, CDR2 FYNNEI. The CDR3 sequence is 15 residues long. Trimming stripped 4 bases from V and 1 base from J, with 11 bases between. As DNA, the CDR3 is TGTGCCAGCAGTGCAAGGAGCGGGTCCTACAATGAGCAGTTCTTC. Protein product: CASSARSGSYNEQFF. The full variable domain, with the rest looked up from reference TRBV2 and TRBJ2-1, is EPEVTQTPSHQVTQMGQEVILRCVPISNHLYFYWYRQILGQKVEFLVSFYNNEISEKSEIFDDQFSVERPDGSNFTLKIRSTKLEDSAMYFCASSARSGSYNEQFFGPGTRLTVL.

There are a few counts of this clone. The CDR3 DNA sequence: TGTGCCAGCAGCCCACCCGGGACAGGCTCCTACAATGAGCAGTTCTTC. Its translation is CASSPPGTGSYNEQFF. The chain joins TRBV7-9 to TRBJ2-1; TRBD1 agrees at 8 bases. After removal of 5 bases from V and 0 bases from J, the junction contained 6 bases not matched to a gene. CDR3 length: 16 amino acids. CDR1 is SEHNR, CDR2 FQNEAQ, per germline (reference sequence). The full variable domain, with the rest looked up from reference TRBV7-9 and TRBJ2-1, is DTGVSQNPRHKITKRGQNVTFRCDPISEHNRLYWYRQTLGQGPEFLTYFQNEAQLEKSRLLSDRFSAERPKGSFSTLEIQRTEQGDSAMYLCASSPPGTGSYNEQFFGPGTRLTVL.

Turning to this clone: At one end the junction does not follow the germline gene, possibly because of a read error. The genes are TRBV6-2 or TRBV6-3 and TRBJ2-7, with D possibly matching TRBD2 (7 bases). Germline assignment: CDR1 MNHEY and CDR2 SVGEGT. The CDR3 sequence is 17 residues long. CDR3 region: CASSYGGAGRNSYERYF. The DNA of the CDR3 is TGTGCCAGCAGTTACGGGGGGGCCGGACGTAACTCCTACGAGCGGTACTTC.

This sequence joins TRBV5-1 and TRBJ2-5; D is perhaps TRBD2 (7 bases). Germline-derived CDR1 and CDR2 are SGHRS and YFSETQ. The CDR3 length is 16 residues. V lost 1 base, J lost 2 bases, and 15 bases lay in between. The CDR3 spells CASSLHGGGVQETQYF. CDR3 in DNA: TGCGCCAGCAGCTTGCACGGCGGGGGCGTACAAGAGACCCAGTACTTC.

This clone was seen many times. The chain has TRBV30 and TRBJ2-1; TRBD2 aligns across 10 bases. Germline V lookup: CDR1 GTSNPN, CDR2 SVGIG (reference sequence). The CDR3 length is 15 residues. Trimming at V came to 2 bases and at J to 5 bases, leaving 6 bases not matched to a gene. This CDR3 is CAWSSGLARNNEQFF. In DNA, the CDR3 is TGTGCCTGGAGTTCGGGACTAGCGCGGAACAATGAGCAGTTCTTC.

Points on this clone: The sample holds other DNA sequences that translate to the same CDR3. V gene TRBV12-3 or TRBV12-4 combines with J gene TRBJ1-2, with 9 nucleotides matching TRBD1. The CDR3 runs 13 residues. J lost 4 bases, V lost 8 bases, and 5 bases had no gene match. CDR3 sequence (DNA): TGTGCCAGCTCCCGGGACAGGGTCTATGGCTACACCTTC. Amino acids: CASSRDRVYGYTF.

The V call is TRBV18, the J call TRBJ1-6; D unresolved. The CDR3 is 14 amino acids. Trimming cost V 2 bases and J 7 bases, with 9 bases left between them. Looked up from germline, CDR1 is KGHSH and CDR2 is LQKENI. The CDR3: CASSPMVQNSPLHF. CDR3 DNA sequence: TGTGCCAGCTCACCAATGGTCCAGAATTCACCCCTCCACTTT.

The rearrangement joins TRBV3-1 (or the pseudogene TRBV3-2) to TRBJ2-7; 9 nucleotides align to TRBD2. Per the germline V gene, CDR1 is LGHDT and CDR2 is YNNKEL (reference sequence). This CDR3 comprises 15 residues. With 0 bases clipped from V and 6 bases from J, the junction kept 6 bases outside the gene matches. CDR3 coding DNA: TGTGCCAGCAGCCAAGATACAGCGGGGGGTCGCGAGCAGTACTTC. Its protein product is CASSQDTAGGREQYF.

The chain carries TRBV3-1 (or the pseudogene TRBV3-2) and TRBJ2-7; D remains ambiguous. The CDR3 length is 13 residues. Germline CDR1 and CDR2: LGHDT and YNNKEL (reference sequence). With 2 bases removed from V and 7 bases from J, the gap between germline ends came to 12 bases. The chain's CDR3 is CASSQYYAEEQYF. In DNA form, the CDR3 reads TGTGCCAGCAGCCAATACTACGCGGAAGAGCAGTACTTC.

V gene TRBV2 combines with J gene TRBJ1-1; D may be TRBD1 (5 bases). The germline gives CDR1 SNHLY, CDR2 FYNNEI. V lost 7 bases and J 1 base, leaving 13 bases between the germline ends. This CDR3 contains 14 residues. The CDR3 loop is CASKGVFSNTEAFF. Here the CDR3 DNA reads TGTGCCAGCAAAGGGGTATTTTCGAACACTGAAGCTTTCTTT.